These 5 T cell receptor beta chains came from one sample sequenced in a study of CD8+ T cells in alopecia areata. Regarding treatment: oral pan-JAK inhibitor, 5-10 mg twice daily. Sequencing used cDNA as its template, made by extracting RNA and reverse transcribing it. Sequencing used immunoSEQ multiplex PCR; TCRdb keeps in-frame clones, though not all of them. The sample includes 150,000 to 200,000 clones, approximately 67% seen only once; the top ten take roughly 1.3%. Sequencing used CD4+ T cells sorted from blood, obtained at approximately week 49, from a patient treated with tofacitinib. The receptors come from a human donor with alopecia areata.

This clone was counted between two and nine times. The J gene is TRBJ1-6, the V gene TRBV7-3; D perhaps matches TRBD1 (6 bases). Trimming removed 0 bases at V and 7 bases at J, with 10 bases between. Germline V gives CDR1 SGHTA, CDR2 FQGTGA. The CDR3 spans 15 residues. This chain's CDR3 is CASSLTPDRNSPLHF. DNA for the CDR3: TGTGCCAGCAGCTTAACCCCGGACAGAAATTCACCCCTCCACTTT.

The table lists this clone with a count of one. V and J are TRBV29-1 and TRBJ2-1; 8 nucleotides line up with TRBD1. The germline V gene has CDR1 SQVTM and CDR2 ANQGSEA. This CDR3 spans 17 amino acids. V shed 3 bases and J 0 bases; nucleotides not matched to a gene: 10. The CDR3 DNA reads as TGCAGCGTTGATGACAGGGGAAGACATCGCTCCTACAATGAGCAGTTCTTC. Encoded protein: CSVDDRGRHRSYNEQFF.

The CDR3 sequence is CASSRAVTEAFF. The CDR3 nucleotides are TGTGCCAGCAGCCGAGCGGTCACTGAAGCTTTCTTT. The V and J genes are TRBV5-6 and TRBJ1-1; D is uncertain. Trimming stripped 4 bases from V and 4 bases from J, with 8 bases between. Germline V gene lookup returns CDR1 SGHDT and CDR2 YYEEEE. CDR3 length: 12 amino acids. Based on the CDR3 plus reference TRBV5-6 and TRBJ1-1, the full variable domain is DAGVTQSPTHLIKTRGQQVTLRCSPKSGHDTVSWYQQALGQGPQFIFQYYEEEERQRGNFPDRFSGHQFPNYSSELNVNALLLGDSALYLCASSRAVTEAFFGQGTRLTVV.

The V call is TRBV29-1, the J call TRBJ2-2; TRBD1 agrees at 9 bases. V lost 1 base to trimming and J lost 4 bases; unmatched junction nucleotides: 4. The V gene's germline CDR1 is SQVTM and CDR2 ANQGSEA. There are 15 residues in the CDR3. The CDR3 nucleotides read TGCAGCGTTGAAGCACAGGGGGCTGTCACCGGGGAGCTGTTTTTT. Translation gives CSVEAQGAVTGELFF.

The chain links TRBV19 to TRBJ1-1; the D is unclear. Per the germline V gene, CDR1 is LNHDA and CDR2 is SQIVND (reference sequence). CDR3 size: 14 residues. The ends were cut back, 4 bases at V and 5 bases at J, with 14 bases in the middle. Written as DNA, the CDR3 is TGTGCCAGTAGTAAGTTCGCTCTGGGGACTGAAGCTTTCTTT. Its protein product is CASSKFALGTEAFF.